The clone carrying this TCR beta chain was seen a single time. The antigen remains unidentified. CDR3 length: 14 amino acids. Germline loops: CDR1 SNHLY, CDR2 FYNNEI. Between the trimmed V and J ends, which lost 1 base and 4 bases, there was a span of 10 bases. This sample is part of a study of T cell responses to AZD1222 COVID-19 vaccine. Findings of the study overall: Among the donors, most were white British and more were female, and clonal diversity was possibly underestimated. At study baseline, merely a handful of AZD1222 recipients were seropositive. Spike-spanning, vaccine-associated CD4 TCRs were dominant at 160-218 and 743-854.

Pooling of second doses given at about 4 or about 12 weeks was done. Sequenced by immunoSEQ multiplex PCR; TCRdb stores in-frame clones only, minus some. Counted here are some 110,000 clones, about 90% occurring once; the ten biggest clones make up around 1.5%. The receptor was isolated from an adult who received the AZD1222 COVID-19 vaccine. The specimen comprised peripheral blood, sampled 28 days after the second AZD1222 dose. The V gene is TRBV2, the J gene TRBJ1-2; no clear D. The CDR3 sequence is CASSEGHGFYGYTF. For the CDR3, the DNA is TGTGCCAGCAGTGAAGGGCATGGCTTCTATGGCTACACCTTC. Looking up the rest from reference TRBV2 and TRBJ1-2 gives the full variable domain: EPEVTQTPSHQVTQMGQEVILRCVPISNHLYFYWYRQILGQKVEFLVSFYNNEISEKSEIFDDQFSVERPDGSNFTLKIRSTKLEDSAMYFCASSEGHGFYGYTFGSGTRLTVV.